Listed here are 9 T cell receptor beta chains from one sample, sequenced in a study of somatic mutations in cytotoxic T cells in rheumatoid arthritis. Only in-frame clones appear in the TCRdb table, and some are missing; sequencing was by immunoSEQ multiplex PCR. The sample contains 15,000 to 20,000 clones, approximately 80% of which appear only once. What was sequenced was CD8+ T cells sorted from blood. These receptor sequences come from a woman in her forties or fifties in good health.

The CDR3 nucleotides are TGTGCCAGCAGCTTAGTATGGGACCTGACCGAAGCTTTCTTT. Protein sequence: CASSLVWDLTEAFF. The chain recombines TRBV11-2 with TRBJ1-1; D may be TRBD1 (5 bases). The CDR3 covers 14 residues. The V end lost 1 base, the J end lost 8 bases, and 14 bases lay between the germline ends. Germline assignment: CDR1 SGHAT and CDR2 FQNNGV.

This chain joins TRBV4-2 and TRBJ1-1, with no clear D. V lost 0 bases, J lost 3 bases, and 8 bases lay in between. CDR3 size: 14 residues. The germline CDR1 and CDR2 sequences are LGHNA and YNFKEQ. In nucleotides, the CDR3 is TGTGCCAGCAGCCAAGATGAAACAGACACTGAAGCTTTCTTT. As protein: CASSQDETDTEAFF.

CDR3 DNA sequence: TGTGCCAGCAGCCAAGGACGGCACTCAGATACGCAGTATTTT. Translation gives CASSQGRHSDTQYF. This chain links TRBV14 with TRBJ2-3; D gene uncertain. Germline CDR1 and CDR2: SGHDN and FVKESK. With 1 base removed from V and 4 bases from J, the gap between germline ends came to 9 bases. The CDR3 runs to 14 residues.

V and J are TRBV4-1 and TRBJ2-5; D possibly corresponds to TRBD2 (6 bases). The length of the CDR3 is 15 residues. V was clipped by 1 base and J by 2 bases, with 11 bases between them. Per the germline V gene, CDR1 is MGHRA and CDR2 is YSYEKL. The CDR3 coding sequence is TGCGCCAGCAGCCAAGTTTTCGGGGGACAAGAGACCCAGTACTTC. It encodes CASSQVFGGQETQYF.

The chain uses TRBV27 and TRBJ2-7, with 9 bases matching TRBD1. The ends lost 5 bases at V and 7 bases at J; junction bases unmatched: 9. From germline, CDR1 is MNHEY and CDR2 SMNVEV (reference sequence). The CDR3 loop spans 14 amino acids. The CDR3 bases are TGTGCCAGCAGTCCGGGACAGGGAGGATTAGAGCAGTACTTC. It encodes CASSPGQGGLEQYF.

V usage is TRBV11-2 and J usage is TRBJ1-6; D is unclear. The CDR3 sequence is 13 residues long. V gave up 3 bases and J gave up 8 bases, with 8 bases separating them. CDR1 and CDR2 (germline): SGHAT, FQNNGV. CDR3 amino acids: CASSFGSDSPLHF. The CDR3 DNA is TGTGCCAGCAGCTTCGGAAGTGATTCACCCCTCCACTTT.

The genes are TRBV9 and TRBJ1-1; TRBD1 might be the D (5 bases). The CDR3 contains 15 residues. Germline CDR1 and CDR2: SGDLS and YYNGEE. Trimming left V 3 bases short and J 4 bases short, with 16 bases between. The CDR3 is CASSETGPGRTEAFF. In DNA, the CDR3 is TGTGCCAGCAGCGAAACGGGGCCAGGGCGCACTGAAGCTTTCTTT.

The V gene is TRBV5-1, the J gene TRBJ2-5; the D is unclear. V was cut by 1 base and J by 5 bases, with 6 bases left in between. Per germline, CDR1 SGHRS and CDR2 YFSETQ. This CDR3 spans 12 amino acids. CDR3 coding DNA: TGCGCCAGCAGCTTGACTGGGGAGACCCAGTACTTC. Translated, it gives CASSLTGETQYF. The whole variable domain, remainder taken from reference TRBV5-1 and TRBJ2-5, is KAGVTQTPRYLIKTRGQQVTLSCSPISGHRSVSWYQQTPGQGLQFLFEYFSETQRNKGNFPGRFSGRQFSNSRSEMNVSTLELGDSALYLCASSLTGETQYFGPGTRLLVL.

The chain recombines TRBV7-9 with TRBJ1-1; tentative D call: TRBD1 (6 bases). V lost 0 bases to trimming and J lost 1 base, with 12 bases between them. The CDR3 consists of 16 residues. Per germline, CDR1 SEHNR and CDR2 FQNEAQ (reference sequence). As DNA, the CDR3 is TGTGCCAGCAGCTTAGCCCGGACAGTTGGGAACACTGAAGCTTTCTTT. Protein product: CASSLARTVGNTEAFF.